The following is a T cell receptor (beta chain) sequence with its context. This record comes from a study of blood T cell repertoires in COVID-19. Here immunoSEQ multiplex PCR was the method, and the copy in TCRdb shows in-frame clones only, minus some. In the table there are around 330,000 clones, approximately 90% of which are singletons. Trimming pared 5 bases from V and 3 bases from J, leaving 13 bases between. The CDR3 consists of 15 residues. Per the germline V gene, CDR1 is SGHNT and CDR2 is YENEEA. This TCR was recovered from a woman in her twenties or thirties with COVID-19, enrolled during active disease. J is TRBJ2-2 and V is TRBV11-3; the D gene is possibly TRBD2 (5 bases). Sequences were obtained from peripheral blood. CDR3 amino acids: CASSLLLGDTGELFF. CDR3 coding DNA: TGTGCCAGCAGCCTCTTACTAGGAGACACCGGGGAGCTGTTTTTT. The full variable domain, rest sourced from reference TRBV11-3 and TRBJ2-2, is EAGVVQSPRYKIIEKKQPVAFWCNPISGHNTLYWYLQNLGQGPELLIRYENEEAVDDSQLPKDRFSAERLKGVDSTLKIQPAELGDSAVYLCASSLLLGDTGELFFGEGSRLTVL.